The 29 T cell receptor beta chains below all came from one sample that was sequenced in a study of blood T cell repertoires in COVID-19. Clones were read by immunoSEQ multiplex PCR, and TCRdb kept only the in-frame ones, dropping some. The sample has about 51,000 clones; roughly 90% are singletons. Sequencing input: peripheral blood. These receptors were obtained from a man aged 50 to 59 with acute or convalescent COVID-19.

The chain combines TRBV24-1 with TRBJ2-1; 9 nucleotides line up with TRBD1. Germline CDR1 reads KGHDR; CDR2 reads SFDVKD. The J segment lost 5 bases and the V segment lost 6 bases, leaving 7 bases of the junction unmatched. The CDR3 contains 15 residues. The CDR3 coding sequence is TGTGCCACCAGTCTCACGGACAGGGGCCACAATGAGCAGTTCTTC. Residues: CATSLTDRGHNEQFF.

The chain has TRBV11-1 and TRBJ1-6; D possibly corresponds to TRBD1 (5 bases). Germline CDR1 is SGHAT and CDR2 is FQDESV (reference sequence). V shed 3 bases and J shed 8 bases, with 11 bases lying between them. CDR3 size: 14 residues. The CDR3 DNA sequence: TGTGCCAGCAGCTTTGGAGACAGAGATTCACCCCTCCACTTT. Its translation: CASSFGDRDSPLHF.

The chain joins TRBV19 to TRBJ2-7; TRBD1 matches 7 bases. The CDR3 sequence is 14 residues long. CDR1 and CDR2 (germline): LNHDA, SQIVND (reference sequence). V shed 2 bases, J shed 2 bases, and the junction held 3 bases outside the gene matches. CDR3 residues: CASSIRTGAYEQYF. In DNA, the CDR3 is TGTGCCAGTAGTATACGGACAGGAGCCTACGAGCAGTACTTC.

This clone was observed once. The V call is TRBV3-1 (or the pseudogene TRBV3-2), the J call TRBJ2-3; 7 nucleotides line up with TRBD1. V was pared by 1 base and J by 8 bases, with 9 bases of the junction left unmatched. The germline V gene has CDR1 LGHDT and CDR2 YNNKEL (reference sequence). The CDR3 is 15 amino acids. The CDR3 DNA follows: TGTGCCAGCAGCCAAGGGCAAGGGGGCGCGGGTACGCAGTATTTT. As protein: CASSQGQGGAGTQYF.

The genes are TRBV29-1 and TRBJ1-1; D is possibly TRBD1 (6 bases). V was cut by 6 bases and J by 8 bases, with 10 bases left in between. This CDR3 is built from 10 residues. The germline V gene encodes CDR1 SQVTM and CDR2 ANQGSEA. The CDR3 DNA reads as TGCAGCGTAGCCGGGACAGAAGCTTTCTTT. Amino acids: CSVAGTEAFF.

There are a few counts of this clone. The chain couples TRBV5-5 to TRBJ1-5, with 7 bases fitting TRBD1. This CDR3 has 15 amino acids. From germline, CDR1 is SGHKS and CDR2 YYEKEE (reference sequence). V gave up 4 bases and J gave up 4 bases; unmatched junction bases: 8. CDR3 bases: TGTGCCAGCAGCCCGACGGGACAGCTAAATCAGCCCCAGCATTTT. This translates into CASSPTGQLNQPQHF.

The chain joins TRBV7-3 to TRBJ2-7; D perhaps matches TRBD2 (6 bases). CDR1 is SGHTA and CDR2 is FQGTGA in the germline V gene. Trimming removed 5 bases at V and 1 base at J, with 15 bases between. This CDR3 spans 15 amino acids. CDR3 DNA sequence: TGTGCCAGCAGCCCCCAGCCGGGACTTTCCTACGAGCAGTACTTC. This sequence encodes CASSPQPGLSYEQYF.

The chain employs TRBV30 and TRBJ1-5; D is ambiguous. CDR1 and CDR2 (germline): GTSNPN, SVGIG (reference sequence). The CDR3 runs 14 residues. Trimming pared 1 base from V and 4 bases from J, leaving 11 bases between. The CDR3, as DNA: TGTGCCTGGAGTGCGGGGAATGGGAATCAGCCCCAGCATTTT. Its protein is CAWSAGNGNQPQHF.

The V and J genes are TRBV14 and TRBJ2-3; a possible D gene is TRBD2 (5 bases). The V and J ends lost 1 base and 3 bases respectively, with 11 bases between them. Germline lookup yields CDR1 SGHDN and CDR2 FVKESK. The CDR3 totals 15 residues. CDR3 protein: CASSQGSRTTDTQYF. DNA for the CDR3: TGTGCCAGCAGCCAAGGTTCCAGGACTACAGATACGCAGTATTTT.

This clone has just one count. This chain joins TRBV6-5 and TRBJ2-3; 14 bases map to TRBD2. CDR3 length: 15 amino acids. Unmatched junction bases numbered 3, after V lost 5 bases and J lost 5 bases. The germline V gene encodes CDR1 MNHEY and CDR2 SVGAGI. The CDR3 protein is CASSQGLAGVDTQYF. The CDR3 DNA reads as TGTGCCAGCAGTCAGGGACTAGCGGGGGTAGATACGCAGTATTTT.

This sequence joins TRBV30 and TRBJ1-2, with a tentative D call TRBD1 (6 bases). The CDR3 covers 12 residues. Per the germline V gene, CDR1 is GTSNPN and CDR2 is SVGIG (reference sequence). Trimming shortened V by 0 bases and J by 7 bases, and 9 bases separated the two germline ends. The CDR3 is CAWSVHRVGYTF. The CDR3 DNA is TGTGCCTGGAGTGTACACAGGGTTGGCTACACCTTC.

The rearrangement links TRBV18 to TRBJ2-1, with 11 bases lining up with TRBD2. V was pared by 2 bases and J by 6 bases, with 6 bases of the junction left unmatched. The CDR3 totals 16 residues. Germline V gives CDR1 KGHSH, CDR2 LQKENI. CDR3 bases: TGTGCCAGCTCACCAAATAGCGGGGGGGACGGCAATGAGCAGTTCTTC. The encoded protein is CASSPNSGGDGNEQFF.

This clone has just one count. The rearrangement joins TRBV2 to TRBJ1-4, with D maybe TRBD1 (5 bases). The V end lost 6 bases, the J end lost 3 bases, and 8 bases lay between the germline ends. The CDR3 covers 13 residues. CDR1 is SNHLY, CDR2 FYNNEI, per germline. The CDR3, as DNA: TGTGCCAGCAGGGGGGAGGCTAATGAAAAACTGTTTTTT. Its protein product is CASRGEANEKLFF.

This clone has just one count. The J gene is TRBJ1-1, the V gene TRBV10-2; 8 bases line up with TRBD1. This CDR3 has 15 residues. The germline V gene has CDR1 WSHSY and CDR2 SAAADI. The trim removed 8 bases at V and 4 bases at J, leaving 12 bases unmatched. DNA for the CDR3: TGCGCCAGCTCGCCGGGGCCAGGGGGCGGCACTGAAGCTTTCTTT. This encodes CASSPGPGGGTEAFF.

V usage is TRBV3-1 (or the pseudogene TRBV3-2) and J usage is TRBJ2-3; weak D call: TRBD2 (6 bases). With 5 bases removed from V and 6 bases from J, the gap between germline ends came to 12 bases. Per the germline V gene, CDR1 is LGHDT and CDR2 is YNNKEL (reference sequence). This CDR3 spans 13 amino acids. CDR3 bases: TGTGCCAGCAGCGCAGCGGGTTCCGATACGCAGTATTTT. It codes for CASSAAGSDTQYF.

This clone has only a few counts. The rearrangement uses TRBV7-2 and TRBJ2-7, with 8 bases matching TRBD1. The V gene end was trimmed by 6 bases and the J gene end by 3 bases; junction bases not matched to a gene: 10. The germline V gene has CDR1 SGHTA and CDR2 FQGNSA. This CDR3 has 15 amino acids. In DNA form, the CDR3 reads TGTGCCAGCAGTTATACCGGGACAGGATTCTACGAGCAGTACTTC. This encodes CASSYTGTGFYEQYF.

The CDR3 DNA reads as TGCGCCAGCAGCCCCGGAGGAATGAGCACAGATACGCAGTATTTT. This encodes CASSPGGMSTDTQYF. This sequence joins TRBV5-1 and TRBJ2-3; weak D call: TRBD2 (5 bases). Trimming removed 4 bases at V and 0 bases at J, with 12 bases between. Germline V lookup: CDR1 SGHRS, CDR2 YFSETQ. The CDR3 has 15 amino acids.

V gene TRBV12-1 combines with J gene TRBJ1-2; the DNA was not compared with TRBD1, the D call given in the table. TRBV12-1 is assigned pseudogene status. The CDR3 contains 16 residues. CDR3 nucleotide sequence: TGTGCCAGCAGCGACCCTGGGGAAGGGGTCGTGGGTGGCTACACCTTC. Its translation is CASSDPGEGVVGGYTF.

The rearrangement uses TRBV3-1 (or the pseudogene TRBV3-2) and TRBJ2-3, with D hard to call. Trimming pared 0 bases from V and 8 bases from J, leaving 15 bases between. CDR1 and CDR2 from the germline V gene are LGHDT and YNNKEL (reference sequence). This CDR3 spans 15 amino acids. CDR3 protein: CASSQDHRGLGTQYF. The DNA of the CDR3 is TGTGCCAGCAGCCAAGATCATAGAGGTTTGGGTACGCAGTATTTT.

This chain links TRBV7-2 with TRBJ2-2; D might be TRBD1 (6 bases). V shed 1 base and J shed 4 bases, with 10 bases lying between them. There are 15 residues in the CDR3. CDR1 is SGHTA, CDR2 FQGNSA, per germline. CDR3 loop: CASSLVVRGTGELFF. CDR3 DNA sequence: TGTGCCAGCAGCTTAGTGGTCAGGGGCACCGGGGAGCTGTTTTTT.

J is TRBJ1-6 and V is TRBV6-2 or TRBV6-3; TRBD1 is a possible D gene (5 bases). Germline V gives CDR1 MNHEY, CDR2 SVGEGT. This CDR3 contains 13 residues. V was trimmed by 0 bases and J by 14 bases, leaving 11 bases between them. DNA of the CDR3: TGTGCCAGCAGTTACTCGACGGGGGGGGCCCTCCACTTT. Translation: CASSYSTGGALHF.

The CDR3 reads CASSIDLLNLASSIGYTF. For the CDR3, the DNA is TGTGCCAGTAGTATAGATCTATTAAACTTAGCCTCCTCGATAGGCTACACCTTC. This chain uses TRBV19 with TRBJ1-2; D is uncertain. Germline CDR1 LNHDA, CDR2 SQIVND (reference sequence). The CDR3 covers 18 residues. V shed 0 bases and J shed 8 bases, with 25 bases lying between them.

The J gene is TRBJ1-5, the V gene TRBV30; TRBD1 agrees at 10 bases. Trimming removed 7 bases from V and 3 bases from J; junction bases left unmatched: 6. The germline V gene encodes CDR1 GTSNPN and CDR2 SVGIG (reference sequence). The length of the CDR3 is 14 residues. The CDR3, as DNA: TGTGCCTCCGCGACAGGGGGCATCAATCAGCCCCAGCATTTT. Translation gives CASATGGINQPQHF. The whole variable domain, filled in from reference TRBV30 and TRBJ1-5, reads SQTIHQWPATLVQPVGSPLSLECTVEGTSNPNLYWYRQAAGRGLQLLFYSVGIGQISSEVPQNLSASRPQDRQFILSSKKLLLSDSGFYLCASATGGINQPQHFGDGTRLSIL.

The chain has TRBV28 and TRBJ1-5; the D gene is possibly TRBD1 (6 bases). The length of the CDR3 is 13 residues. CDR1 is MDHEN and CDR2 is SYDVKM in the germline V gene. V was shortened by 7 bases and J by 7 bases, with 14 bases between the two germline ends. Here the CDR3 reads CASIRAGEQPQHF. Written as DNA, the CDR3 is TGTGCCAGCATTCGGGCAGGGGAACAGCCCCAGCATTTT.

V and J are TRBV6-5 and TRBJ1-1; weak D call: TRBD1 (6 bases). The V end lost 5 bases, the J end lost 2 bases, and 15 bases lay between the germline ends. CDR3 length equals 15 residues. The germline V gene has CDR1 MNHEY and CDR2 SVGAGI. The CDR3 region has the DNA TGTGCCAGCAGTAAAAGGACAGTTAGAAACACTGAAGCTTTCTTT. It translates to CASSKRTVRNTEAFF.

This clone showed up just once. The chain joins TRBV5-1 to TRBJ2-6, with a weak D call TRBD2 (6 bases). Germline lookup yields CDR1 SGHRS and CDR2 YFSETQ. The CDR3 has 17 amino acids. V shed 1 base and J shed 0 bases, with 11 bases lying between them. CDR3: CASSLPSASSGANVLTF. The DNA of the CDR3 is TGCGCCAGCAGCTTGCCTAGCGCGAGCTCTGGGGCCAACGTCCTGACTTTC.

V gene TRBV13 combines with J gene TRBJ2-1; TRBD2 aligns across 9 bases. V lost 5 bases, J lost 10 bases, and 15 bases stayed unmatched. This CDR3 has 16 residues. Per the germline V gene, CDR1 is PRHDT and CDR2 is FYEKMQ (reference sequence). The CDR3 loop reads CASSPFLAGNREEQFF. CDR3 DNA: TGTGCCAGCAGCCCTTTCCTAGCGGGGAATCGTGAGGAGCAGTTCTTC.

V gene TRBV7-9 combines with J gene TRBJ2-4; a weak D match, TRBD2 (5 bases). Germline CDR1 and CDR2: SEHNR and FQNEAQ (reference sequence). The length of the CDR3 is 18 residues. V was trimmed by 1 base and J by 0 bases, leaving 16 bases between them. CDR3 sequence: CASSLGVLGGLAKNIQYF. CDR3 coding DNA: TGTGCCAGCAGCTTAGGAGTTTTGGGCGGACTAGCCAAAAACATTCAGTACTTC.

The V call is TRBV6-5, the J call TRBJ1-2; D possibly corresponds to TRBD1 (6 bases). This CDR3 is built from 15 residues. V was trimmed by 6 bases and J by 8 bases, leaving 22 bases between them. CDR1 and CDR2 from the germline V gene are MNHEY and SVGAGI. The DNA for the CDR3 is TGTGCCAGCAGCCTTGGATACAGGGTACCTAAGGGCTACACCTTC. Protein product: CASSLGYRVPKGYTF.